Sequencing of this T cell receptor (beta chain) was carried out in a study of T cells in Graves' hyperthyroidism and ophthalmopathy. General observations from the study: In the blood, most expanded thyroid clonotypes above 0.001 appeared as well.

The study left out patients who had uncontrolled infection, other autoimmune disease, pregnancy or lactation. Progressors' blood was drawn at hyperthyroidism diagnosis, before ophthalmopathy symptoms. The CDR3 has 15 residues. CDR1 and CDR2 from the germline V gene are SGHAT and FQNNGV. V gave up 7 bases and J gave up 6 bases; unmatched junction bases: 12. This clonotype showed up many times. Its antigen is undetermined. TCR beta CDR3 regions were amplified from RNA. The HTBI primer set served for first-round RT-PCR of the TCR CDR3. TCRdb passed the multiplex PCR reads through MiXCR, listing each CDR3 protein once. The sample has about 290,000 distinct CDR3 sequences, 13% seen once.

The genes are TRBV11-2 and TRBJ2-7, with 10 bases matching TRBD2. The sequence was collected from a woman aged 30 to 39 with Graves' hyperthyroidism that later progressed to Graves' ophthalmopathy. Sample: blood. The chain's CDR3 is CASTYGSGRAREQYF. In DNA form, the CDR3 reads TGTGCCAGCACTTATGGCAGCGGGAGGGCCCGCGAGCAGTACTTC. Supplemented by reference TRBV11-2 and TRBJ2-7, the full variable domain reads EAGVAQSPRYKIIEKRQSVAFWCNPISGHATLYWYQQILGQGPKLLIQFQNNGVVDDSQLPKDRFSAERLKGVDSTLKIQPAKLEDSAVYLCASTYGSGRAREQYFGPGTRLTVT.